This is a list of T cell receptor beta chains from one sample in a study of graft-versus-host responses after intestinal transplantation. Using immunoSEQ multiplex PCR, the repertoire was profiled, and TCRdb retains in-frame clones only, with some absent. The sample contains under 90,000 clones, about 92% of which appear only once. The material sequenced was PBMCs, taken 98 days after intestinal transplantation. The source of these receptors is a human patient who received an intestinal transplant, so some T cells may come from the graft donor. Both conserved end residues are part of each CDR3. Fields, in order: D gene, V gene, clone size, J gene, CDR3 length, CDR3 DNA, CDR3 protein. A D gene is named only where the DNA matches it firmly. Expanded clones get a size class; other rows say once, few or many, or leave the size out.

.	TRBV19	.	TRBJ1-1	14	TGTGCCAGTAGTATCGGGAAGGGTTACACTGAAGCTTTCTTT	CASSIGKGYTEAFF
TRBD1	TRBV7-2	.	TRBJ1-5	18	TGTGCCAGCAGCACGTATGCCCGGGACAGGGACATTTTTCAGCCCCAGCATTTT	CASSTYARDRDIFQPQHF
.	TRBV18	.	TRBJ2-5	13	TGTGCCAGCTCAGGGGCAAATAAAGAGACCCAGTACTTC	CASSGANKETQYF
.	TRBV6-1	.	TRBJ1-6	15	TGTGCCAGCAGTGAGGGAGGGACTCTAAATTCACCCCTCCACTTT	CASSEGGTLNSPLHF
.	TRBV19	.	TRBJ1-1	17	TGTGCCAGTAGTATAGACCTATTGAGGGGGGCTGACACTGAAGCTTTCTTT	CASSIDLLRGADTEAFF
.	TRBV11-2	.	TRBJ2-3	12	TGTGCCAGCAGCTGGGCGACAGATACGCAGTATTTT	CASSWATDTQYF
.	TRBV6-7	once	TRBJ2-1	15	TGTGCCAGCAGCAATGGAGGCCTTTCCTACAATGAGCAGTTCTTC	CASSNGGLSYNEQFF
.	TRBV13	.	TRBJ2-7	13	TGTGCCAGCAGCTCGGACGGTTCCTACGAGCAGTACTTC	CASSSDGSYEQYF
.	TRBV13	.	TRBJ2-1	11	TGTGCCAGCAGCTCCGGAAATGAGCAGTTCTTC	CASSSGNEQFF
.	TRBV19	.	TRBJ2-3	15	TGTGCCAGTAGTCCAAGCGGACCCCGGGGAGATACGCAGTATTTT	CASSPSGPRGDTQYF
.	TRBV5-4	.	TRBJ1-3	16	TGTGCCAGCAGCCCGGGAGGGGGTGGCTCTGGAAACACCATATATTTT	CASSPGGGGSGNTIYF
TRBD2	TRBV6-5	.	TRBJ2-5	14	TGTGCCAGCAGTTACTCCCCGGGAGGGGAGACCCAGTACTTC	CASSYSPGGETQYF
TRBD1	TRBV7-9	.	TRBJ1-1	16	TGTGCCAGCAGCTCCATTAGGGGGCGAGGGAACACTGAAGCTTTCTTT	CASSSIRGRGNTEAFF
.	TRBV19	.	TRBJ2-1	16	TGTGCCAGTAGCGATCAGGGTAGGGGCTCCTACAATGAGCAGTTCTTC	CASSDQGRGSYNEQFF
TRBD1	TRBV5-1	.	TRBJ2-2	16	TGCGCCAGCAGCACGGACAGGGGGCCGAACACCGGGGAGCTGTTTTTT	CASSTDRGPNTGELFF
.	TRBV19	.	TRBJ2-5	16	TGTGCCAGTAGTATAGGGGCCTCCCGGTGGAAAGAGACCCAGTACTTC	CASSIGASRWKETQYF
TRBD1	TRBV6-5	.	TRBJ1-5	14	TGTGCCAGCAGAACCGACAGGGACCATCAGCCCCAGCATTTT	CASRTDRDHQPQHF
.	TRBV4-1	.	TRBJ1-2	13	TGCGCCAGCAGCCAAGAGTGGGCAGTTGGCTACACCTTC	CASSQEWAVGYTF
.	TRBV6-1	.	TRBJ2-7	14	TGTGCCAGCAGCCCGGGTCTGGAGAACTACGAGCAGTACTTC	CASSPGLENYEQYF
TRBD1	TRBV7-9	.	TRBJ2-3	16	TGTGCCAGCACCCCAAGGACAGGGGGCGCGCAAGATACGCAGTATTTT	CASTPRTGGAQDTQYF
.	TRBV5-6	.	TRBJ2-4	15	TGTGCCAGCAGCTTTACGAGCGTAGCCAAAAACATTCAGTACTTC	CASSFTSVAKNIQYF
TRBD1	TRBV6-5	.	TRBJ1-2	14	TGTGCCAGCAGTTACTCCGACAGGGACTATGGCTACACCTTC	CASSYSDRDYGYTF
.	TRBV9	.	TRBJ1-1	18	TGTGCCAGCAGCGTAGACCCGGGGACGACGATTAGGGGCACTGAAGCTTTCTTT	CASSVDPGTTIRGTEAFF
TRBD1	TRBV10-3	.	TRBJ2-2	17	TGTGCCATCAGTGAGAGGGGGGGACAGGGAAACACCGGGGAGCTGTTTTTT	CAISERGGQGNTGELFF
.	TRBV19	.	TRBJ2-3	13	TGTGCCAGTACCTCGGGACCGAGAGATACGCAGTATTTT	CASTSGPRDTQYF
TRBD2	TRBV5-6	.	TRBJ2-5	15	TGTGCCAGCAGCTTTTCGGGGGGTACCCAAGAGACCCAGTACTTC	CASSFSGGTQETQYF
.	TRBV9	.	TRBJ1-1	14	TGTGCCAGCAGCCCCCTGATGGTGAACACTGAAGCTTTCTTT	CASSPLMVNTEAFF
.	TRBV27	.	TRBJ2-5	14	TGTGCCAGCAGTCGACGGAGAATACAAGAGACCCAGTACTTC	CASSRRRIQETQYF
TRBD2	TRBV6-5	.	TRBJ2-2	16	TGTGCCAGCAGTTACTCTAGCGGGGGGAACACCGGGGAGCTGTTTTTT	CASSYSSGGNTGELFF
TRBD1	TRBV19	.	TRBJ2-1	15	TGTGCCAGTGGAAAAGGGACAGAGGGTTACAATGAGCAGTTCTTC	CASGKGTEGYNEQFF
TRBD2	TRBV5-6	.	TRBJ2-3	17	TGTGCCAGCAGCTTGGGACTAGCGGGAGAGGGCACAGATACGCAGTATTTT	CASSLGLAGEGTDTQYF
TRBD2	TRBV27	.	TRBJ2-1	15	TGTGCCAGCAGTTCACCGGGACTAGGTAGTAATGAGCAGTTCTTC	CASSSPGLGSNEQFF
.	TRBV2	.	TRBJ2-7	12	TGTGCCAGCAGTGGGACAGCCTACGAGCAGTACTTC	CASSGTAYEQYF
.	TRBV5-1	.	TRBJ1-6	16	TGCGCCAGCAGCTCCTCCGGGAGCTCCTATAATTCACCCCTCCACTTT	CASSSSGSSYNSPLHF
.	TRBV5-1	.	TRBJ1-6	15	TGCGCCAGCAGCCCGTTTCCAGGACAGACTTCACCCCTCCACTTT	CASSPFPGQTSPLHF
TRBD1	TRBV30	.	TRBJ2-4	17	TGTGCCTGGAGTGACGACAGGGGGCCCGGGTCCAAAAACATTCAGTACTTC	CAWSDDRGPGSKNIQYF
TRBD1	TRBV19	.	TRBJ1-1	13	TGTGCCAGTAGCAACAGGGGGAACACTGAAGCTTTCTTT	CASSNRGNTEAFF
TRBD2	TRBV5-1	.	TRBJ2-5	15	TGCGCCAGCAGCTTGGGCCTAGCGGGGTCAGAGACCCAGTACTTC	CASSLGLAGSETQYF
.	TRBV20-1	.	TRBJ2-3	11	TGCAGTGCTAGACTAGGGGATACGCAGTATTTT	CSARLGDTQYF
.	TRBV25-1	.	TRBJ2-1	12	TGTGCCAGCAGTTCACACTGGAATGAGCAGTTCTTC	CASSSHWNEQFF
.	TRBV10-1	.	TRBJ2-5	16	TGCGCCAGCAGTGAGGGAGCCAGGGTGGCCAGGGAGACCCAGTACTTC	CASSEGARVARETQYF
.	TRBV6-5	.	TRBJ1-1	13	TGTGCCAGCACCCCGACAGCCAACACTGAAGCTTTCTTT	CASTPTANTEAFF
.	TRBV2	.	TRBJ2-1	16	TGTGCCAGCGAGAGGGAAGGGCCGAGCTCCTACAATGAGCAGTTCTTC	CASEREGPSSYNEQFF
.	TRBV7-9	.	TRBJ2-5	18	TGTGCCAGCAGCTCCCCCCCGCTGACTAGTTTCGGAGGAGAGACCCAGTACTTC	CASSSPPLTSFGGETQYF
.	TRBV19	.	TRBJ2-5	13	TGTGCCAGTAGTGGAGGGAGGCAAGAGACCCAGTACTTC	CASSGGRQETQYF
.	TRBV13	.	TRBJ2-6	16	TGTGCCAGCAGCTTAAGGGTTGGTCCTGGGGCCAACGTCCTGACTTTC	CASSLRVGPGANVLTF
.	TRBV11-3	.	TRBJ2-3	14	TGTGCCAGCAGCTCGGGACTTGTAGCAGATACGCAGTATTTT	CASSSGLVADTQYF
.	TRBV5-1	.	TRBJ2-3	16	TGCGCCAGCAGCGGGCATAGCGGAACTCTCACAGATACGCAGTATTTT	CASSGHSGTLTDTQYF
.	TRBV10-1	.	TRBJ2-3	13	TGCGCCAGCAGACAAGGGGTTCCAGATACGCAGTATTTT	CASRQGVPDTQYF
TRBD1	TRBV7-9	.	TRBJ1-2	17	TGTGCCAGCAGCCCCTTCCCAATAGACAGGGGGATCTATGGCTACACCTTC	CASSPFPIDRGIYGYTF
TRBD2	TRBV9	.	TRBJ2-3	16	TGTGCCAGCAGCATCTTAGCGGGAGGTTTCACAGATACGCAGTATTTT	CASSILAGGFTDTQYF
.	TRBV11-2	.	TRBJ1-2	14	TGTGCCAGCAGCTTAGGTACTCTAAACTATGGCTGCACCTTC	CASSLGTLNYGCTF